This TCR beta chain was captured in a study of ipilimumab plus nivolumab after autologous stem cell transplantation. The overall study: DLBCL patients had primary refractory or relapsed disease.

Trimming took 3 bases from V and 6 from J, leaving 6 bases between them. Germline CDR1 SGHNT, CDR2 YYREEE (reference sequence). This CDR3 contains 12 residues. Measured with immunoSEQ multiplex PCR; TCRdb has only the in-frame clones, and not every one. The table shows about 15,000 clones, with around 80% occurring only once. Details on this clone: Its antigen is currently unknown.

Findings of the study overall: TCR repertoire, Treg phenotype and gut microbiota reportedly support more study of this approach.

Starting 14 to 28 days after autologous transplant, ipilimumab 1 mg/kg was given. Patients received nivolumab 3 mg/kg at weeks 1, 4, 7, 10, then fortnightly to week 26. This TCR was sampled from a male donor with diffuse large B-cell lymphoma. Sequences were derived from PBMCs, sampled in a trial of ipilimumab plus nivolumab as post-transplant consolidation. The chain has TRBV5-4 and TRBJ2-2; D call uncertain. In DNA form, the CDR3 reads TGTGCCAGCAGCTCCCAGGCCGGGGAGCTGTTTTTT. Amino acids: CASSSQAGELFF.